Listed here are 27 T cell receptor beta chains from one sample, sequenced in a study of PD-1 blockade in classical Hodgkin lymphoma. Libraries were prepared by immunoSEQ multiplex PCR; TCRdb keeps only in-frame clonotypes and omits some of them. Among tens of thousands of clones listed, more than 80% were seen once. Stated time point: cycle 4 day 1 (C4D1), after six to seven weeks of nivolumab. No patient escaped relapse after autologous stem cell transplantation, and brentuximab vedotin exposure varied. Magnetic negative selection was used to purify CD4+ T cells from thawed PBMCs. Sequencing was performed on CD4+ T cells from blood, taken before the fourth cycle of nivolumab. Receptors were obtained from a human donor with classical Hodgkin lymphoma.

The CDR3 DNA follows: TGTGCCAGCAGCCCCGAACGTGAGACCCAGTACTTC. This translates into CASSPERETQYF. The chain couples TRBV7-8 to TRBJ2-5; D unresolved. The V gene's germline CDR1 is SGHVS and CDR2 FQNEAQ. The V gene lost 5 bases and the J gene lost 5 bases, with 9 bases spanning the gap. The CDR3 is 12 residues long.

The J gene is TRBJ1-4, the V gene TRBV23-1; D may be TRBD1 (6 bases). TRBV23-1 carries the ORF label, with uncertain function. The CDR3 loop spans 18 amino acids. The V end was cut by 2 bases, the J end by 2 bases, with 18 bases between. CDR3 coding DNA: TGCGCCAGCAGTCAACCAATAAGCAGGGGAGGTACTAATGAAAAACTGTTTTTT. Translating gives CASSQPISRGGTNEKLFF.

The CDR3 loop reads CASSSGDTYNEQFF. CDR3 DNA sequence: TGTGCCAGCAGCTCCGGGGACACATACAATGAGCAGTTCTTC. The chain carries TRBV9 and TRBJ2-1; D is perhaps TRBD1 (6 bases). This CDR3 contains 14 residues. Germline V gene sequence: CDR1 SGDLS, CDR2 YYNGEE. Trimming left V 4 bases short and J 4 bases short, with 12 bases between.

The chain joins TRBV7-8 to TRBJ1-5, with D unclear. The CDR3 runs 13 residues. CDR1 is SGHVS and CDR2 is FQNEAQ in the germline V gene. Trimming took off 0 bases at V and 6 bases at J, with 6 bases between the two ends. The CDR3 sequence: CASSLAPGQPQHF. As DNA, the CDR3 is TGTGCCAGCAGCTTAGCGCCAGGTCAGCCCCAGCATTTT.

The gene calls are TRBV28 and TRBJ2-3; a weak D match, TRBD1 (6 bases). V was cut by 7 bases and J by 4 bases, with 21 bases left in between. The CDR3 contains 16 residues. Germline CDR1 reads MDHEN; CDR2 reads SYDVKM. The DNA of the CDR3 is TGTGCCAGCACCCCCCCAGGGGTCGCACCATCAGATACGCAGTATTTT. As protein: CASTPPGVAPSDTQYF.

The rearrangement joins TRBV11-3 to TRBJ2-1, with D perhaps TRBD2 (5 bases). CDR1 and CDR2 from the germline V gene are SGHNT and YENEEA. Trimming removed 1 base at V and 6 bases at J, with 10 bases between. This CDR3 has 14 residues. CDR3 residues: CASSLGSGGNEQFF. The CDR3 coding sequence is TGTGCCAGCAGCTTAGGAAGCGGCGGCAATGAGCAGTTCTTC.

J is TRBJ2-3 and V is TRBV29-1; D is perhaps TRBD2 (6 bases). The CDR3 runs to 14 residues. The ends were cut back, 8 bases at V and 1 base at J, with 16 bases in the middle. The germline CDR1 and CDR2 sequences are SQVTM and ANQGSEA. In nucleotides, the CDR3 is TGCAGCCAAATCGGGGGTGGGGGCACAGATACGCAGTATTTT. Its translation is CSQIGGGGTDTQYF.

The rearrangement links TRBV30 to TRBJ2-2; D gene unclear. Looked up from germline, CDR1 is GTSNPN and CDR2 is SVGIG (reference sequence). Trimming took 0 bases from V and 3 from J, leaving 5 bases between them. CDR3 length: 13 amino acids. The chain's CDR3 is CAWSVSDTGELFF. As DNA, the CDR3 is TGTGCCTGGAGTGTCTCCGACACCGGGGAGCTGTTTTTT.

The chain employs TRBV5-1 and TRBJ2-5; 16 nucleotides line up with TRBD2. The CDR3 runs to 16 residues. J lost 4 bases, V lost 4 bases, and 4 bases had no gene match. Germline CDR1 and CDR2: SGHRS and YFSETQ. Here the CDR3 DNA reads TGCGCCAGCAGCACGGGACTAGCGGGGGGGGTAGAGACCCAGTACTTC. As protein: CASSTGLAGGVETQYF.

This chain uses TRBV5-1 with TRBJ2-7; D ambiguous. The V and J ends lost 7 bases and 0 bases respectively, with 17 bases between them. The CDR3 sequence is 15 residues long. The germline CDR1 and CDR2 sequences are SGHRS and YFSETQ. CDR3 residues: CASSQSPAASYEQYF. The CDR3 DNA reads as TGCGCCAGCTCCCAGTCCCCCGCGGCCTCCTACGAGCAGTACTTC.

In this sample, this clone turned up once. The chain employs TRBV18 and TRBJ2-7, with 7 bases matching TRBD2. CDR1 is KGHSH and CDR2 is LQKENI in the germline V gene. V was pared by 2 bases and J by 3 bases, with 4 bases of the junction left unmatched. The CDR3 has 14 residues. DNA of the CDR3: TGTGCCAGCTCACCAGGGAGGGTTCTCTACGAGCAGTACTTC. Translation gives CASSPGRVLYEQYF.

The CDR3 reads CASRKTGTGVINRMYEQYF. The CDR3 DNA follows: TGTGCCAGCAGGAAAACCGGGACAGGGGTTATTAATCGTATGTACGAGCAGTACTTC. The chain couples TRBV28 to TRBJ2-7, with 10 bases matching TRBD1. Trimming removed 6 bases from V and 4 bases from J; junction bases left unmatched: 21. The CDR3 spans 19 residues. The germline V gene encodes CDR1 MDHEN and CDR2 SYDVKM.

This clone was seen only once. Other DNA sequences within the sample encode an identical CDR3. The chain links TRBV6-6 to TRBJ1-5; TRBD1 agrees at 7 bases. In germline, CDR1 is MNHNY, CDR2 SVGAGI (reference sequence). This CDR3 spans 15 amino acids. Losses at the gene ends were 6 bases for V and 3 bases for J; bases not matched to a gene: 8. The CDR3 region is CASRARTGINQPQHF. The CDR3, as DNA: TGTGCCAGCAGAGCCAGGACAGGAATCAATCAGCCCCAGCATTTT.

This clone was observed once. The chain employs TRBV5-1 and TRBJ2-2; TRBD2 matches at 7 bases. Trimming cost V 3 bases and J 5 bases; bases outside gene matches: 10. This CDR3 has 16 amino acids. CDR1 is SGHRS and CDR2 is YFSETQ in the germline V gene. Written as DNA, the CDR3 is TGCGCCAGCAGCTCCGGGACTACCACTTCTACCGGGGAGCTGTTTTTT. Translation gives CASSSGTTTSTGELFF.

V usage is TRBV7-2 and J usage is TRBJ2-2; D ambiguous. The CDR3 covers 15 residues. Germline V lookup: CDR1 SGHTA, CDR2 FQGNSA. V lost 3 bases and J lost 0, with 8 bases in between. Written as DNA, the CDR3 is TGTGCCAGCAGCTTTAAGTTCGCGAACACCGGGGAGCTGTTTTTT. Translation: CASSFKFANTGELFF. The full variable domain, in which reference TRBV7-2 and TRBJ2-2 provide the parts outside the CDR3, is GAGVSQSPSNKVTEKGKDVELRCDPISGHTALYWYRQSLGQGLEFLIYFQGNSAPDKSGLPSDRFSAERTGGSVSTLTIQRTQQEDSAVYLCASSFKFANTGELFFGEGSRLTVL.

The chain recombines TRBV15 with TRBJ1-2, with a weak D call TRBD1 (5 bases). Deletions cut 6 bases from V and 2 bases from J, with 10 bases between. CDR3 length: 13 residues. From germline, CDR1 is LNHNV and CDR2 YYDKDF (reference sequence). The CDR3 sequence is CATSLDRNYGYTF. The CDR3 DNA reads TGTGCCACCAGTCTAGACAGAAACTATGGCTACACCTTC.

The chain carries TRBV7-3 and TRBJ1-1; D uncertain. V was cut by 5 bases and J by 4 bases, with 17 bases left in between. The CDR3 is made up of 15 amino acids. The germline CDR1 and CDR2 sequences are SGHTA and FQGTGA. CDR3 nucleotide sequence: TGTGCCAGCAGCCCCGGTTTGGGCAGGCGCACTGAAGCTTTCTTT. Its protein is CASSPGLGRRTEAFF.

CDR3 DNA sequence: TGCGCCAGCAGCTTGGGTGGGTCTACTGAAGCTTTCTTT. Translation gives CASSLGGSTEAFF. This rearrangement joins TRBV5-1 to TRBJ1-1; D call uncertain. V dropped 0 bases and J dropped 5 bases, with 8 bases sitting between them. This CDR3 has 13 amino acids. Germline lookup yields CDR1 SGHRS and CDR2 YFSETQ.

The rearrangement links TRBV5-1 to TRBJ2-2; 7 bases line up with TRBD1. The junction had 8 bases not matched to a gene; V was cut back by 6 bases and J by 6 bases. Germline CDR1 is SGHRS and CDR2 is YFSETQ. The CDR3 has 14 residues. CDR3 DNA sequence: TGCGCCAGCACTAAACAGGGGAGCCCCGGGGAGCTGTTTTTT. Amino acids: CASTKQGSPGELFF.

The chain couples TRBV7-7 to TRBJ2-2, with D possibly being TRBD1 or TRBD2 (5 bases each). Germline V gives CDR1 SSHAT, CDR2 FNYEAQ (reference sequence). The ends were cut back, 1 base at V and 3 bases at J, with 6 bases in the middle. The CDR3 totals 14 residues. The CDR3 DNA follows: TGTGCCAGCAGCTTAGTGGGGGACACCGGGGAGCTGTTTTTT. The encoded protein is CASSLVGDTGELFF.

The genes are TRBV5-1 and TRBJ1-5; possible D gene TRBD1, 6 bases. The V gene lost 4 bases and the J gene lost 0 bases, with 11 bases spanning the gap. The CDR3 runs to 15 residues. The V gene's germline CDR1 is SGHRS and CDR2 YFSETQ. CDR3: CASSQTGLSNQPQHF. The CDR3 DNA reads TGCGCCAGCAGCCAAACAGGGCTTAGCAATCAGCCCCAGCATTTT.

The chain is built from TRBV5-1 and TRBJ2-5; D is undetermined. CDR1 SGHRS and CDR2 YFSETQ come from the germline V gene. This CDR3 is 15 amino acids long. Trimming shortened V by 0 bases and J by 2 bases, and 11 bases separated the two germline ends. CDR3 amino acids: CASSLEGSLQETQYF. The CDR3 bases are TGCGCCAGCAGCTTGGAGGGTTCCTTACAAGAGACCCAGTACTTC.

The V call is TRBV6-1, the J call TRBJ1-2, with 9 bases matching TRBD1. The J segment lost 7 bases and the V segment lost 5 bases, leaving 5 bases of the junction unmatched. Germline V gene sequence: CDR1 MNHNS, CDR2 SASEGT. The CDR3 consists of 13 residues. This CDR3 reads CASSPGTGSGYTF. CDR3 nucleotide sequence: TGTGCCAGCAGTCCCGGGACAGGGTCTGGCTACACCTTC.

V usage is TRBV19 and J usage is TRBJ2-5; D ambiguous. Trimming stripped 3 bases from V and 1 base from J, with 9 bases between. Germline V gene lookup returns CDR1 LNHDA and CDR2 SQIVND (reference sequence). This CDR3 has 14 residues. In DNA form, the CDR3 reads TGTGCCAGTAGTATTTGGCCAATCCAAGAGACCCAGTACTTC. Its protein product is CASSIWPIQETQYF. Based on the CDR3 plus reference TRBV19 and TRBJ2-5, the full variable domain is DGGITQSPKYLFRKEGQNVTLSCEQNLNHDAMYWYRQDPGQGLRLIYYSQIVNDFQKGDIAEGYSVSREKKESFPLTVTSAQKNPTAFYLCASSIWPIQETQYFGPGTRLLVL.

The chain employs TRBV5-1 and TRBJ1-6; 7 bases align to TRBD1. V gave up 2 bases and J gave up 6 bases; unmatched junction bases: 5. The CDR3 consists of 15 residues. The germline CDR1 and CDR2 sequences are SGHRS and YFSETQ. The CDR3 region has the DNA TGCGCCAGCAGCTTAACAGGGGCCGGTAATTCACCCCTCCACTTT. Translating it yields CASSLTGAGNSPLHF.

In DNA form, the CDR3 reads TGCGCCAGCAGCCTCATGGAACCCGGGACTAGCGGGGCGGATGAGTATTTT. Its protein product is CASSLMEPGTSGADEYF. The genes are TRBV5-1 and TRBJ2-3; 13 positions match TRBD2. The CDR3 is 17 amino acids. J lost 13 bases, V lost 4 bases, and 18 bases had no gene match. Germline CDR1 is SGHRS and CDR2 is YFSETQ.

The J gene is TRBJ2-3, the V gene TRBV10-2, with D possibly TRBD1 on 5 matching bases. Germline lookup yields CDR1 WSHSY and CDR2 SAAADI. This CDR3 has 17 residues. V gave up 2 bases and J gave up 5 bases, with 20 bases separating them. This CDR3 reads CASSEAMTAIIRDTQYF. The CDR3 coding sequence is TGCGCCAGCAGTGAGGCGATGACAGCCATTATCAGAGATACGCAGTATTTT.